Below, 18 T cell receptor beta chains from the same sample are listed, as sequenced in a study of identical twins. Each CDR3 protein gets one entry after TCRdb re-called the 5' RACE reads with MiXCR. The sample has 500,000 or so distinct CDR3 sequences; approximately 14% are singletons. The same sample was also studied in work on yellow fever vaccine responses in identical twins.

Sequencing was carried out using CD4+ T cells sorted from blood. These receptors were collected from a woman aged 18-29 years in good health.

The sample holds a few counts of this clonotype. The J gene is TRBJ1-1, the V gene TRBV18, with D perhaps matching TRBD1 (5 bases). Germline V CDR1 and CDR2: KGHSH, LQKENI. The CDR3 has 14 residues. V lost 3 bases to trimming and J lost 7 bases, with 15 bases between them. The CDR3 reads CASSPFWGDGEAFF. DNA for the CDR3: TGTGCCAGCTCACCGTTCTGGGGGGACGGTGAAGCTTTCTTT.

J is TRBJ1-2 and V is TRBV18; D is perhaps TRBD1 (5 bases). CDR1 and CDR2 from the germline V gene are KGHSH and LQKENI. The CDR3 loop spans 13 amino acids. V was cut by 4 bases and J by 6 bases, with 12 bases left in between. CDR3 residues: CASSQSRGDGYTF. CDR3 bases: TGTGCCAGCTCACAGAGTCGGGGCGATGGCTACACCTTC.

This clonotype was seen at least ten times. J is TRBJ2-1 and V is TRBV5-6, with D possibly matching TRBD1 (6 bases). V shed 4 bases and J shed 7 bases, with 12 bases lying between them. Germline V gene sequence: CDR1 SGHDT, CDR2 YYEEEE. The CDR3 loop spans 13 amino acids. Written as DNA, the CDR3 is TGTGCCAGCAGCCCCACAGGGAAGAATGAGCAGTTCTTC. Protein sequence: CASSPTGKNEQFF.

This clonotype was seen more than once but under ten times. V gene TRBV5-1 combines with J gene TRBJ2-3; perhaps TRBD1 as D (5 bases). The CDR3 has 14 amino acids. CDR1 SGHRS and CDR2 YFSETQ come from the germline V gene. The V gene lost 1 base and the J gene lost 4 bases, with 10 bases spanning the gap. The CDR3 is CASSLIGAADTQYF. The CDR3, as DNA: TGCGCCAGCAGCTTGATAGGGGCGGCAGATACGCAGTATTTT.

This chain links TRBV7-2 with TRBJ1-2; D call uncertain. Germline values: CDR1 SGHTA, CDR2 FQGNSA. With 1 base removed from V and 2 bases from J, the gap between germline ends came to 8 bases. This CDR3 comprises 14 residues. The CDR3 DNA is TGTGCCAGCAGCTTAGGTATGGAGAACTATGGCTACACCTTC. It codes for CASSLGMENYGYTF.

The chain uses TRBV6-1 and TRBJ2-7, with TRBD1 as a possible D gene (6 bases). CDR3 length: 13 amino acids. V lost 7 bases and J 1 base, leaving 11 bases between the germline ends. CDR1 MNHNS and CDR2 SASEGT come from the germline V gene. The CDR3 DNA is TGTGCCAGCATCCAGGGGTTATCCTACGAGCAGTACTTC. Translated, it gives CASIQGLSYEQYF.

This chain connects TRBV19 to TRBJ1-5; no definite D call. Germline V lookup: CDR1 LNHDA, CDR2 SQIVND (reference sequence). Trimming removed 3 bases from V and 7 bases from J, with 7 bases in between. The CDR3 covers 12 residues. The CDR3, as DNA: TGTGCCAGTAGTATTGGTGGGCAGCCCCAGCATTTT. It encodes CASSIGGQPQHF.

The genes are TRBV20-1 and TRBJ2-7, with D tentatively TRBD1 or TRBD2 (6 bases each). The CDR3 is 16 residues long. Trimming stripped 0 bases from V and 5 bases from J, with 20 bases between. Germline-derived CDR1 and CDR2 are DFQATT and SNEGSKA (reference sequence). The CDR3 DNA sequence: TGCAGTGCTAGAGAGGGGGCCGGGGGCGCGGTCCACGAGCAGTACTTC. Protein sequence: CSAREGAGGAVHEQYF.

This clonotype was seen more than once but under ten times. V usage is TRBV7-9 and J usage is TRBJ2-1; TRBD2 is a possible D gene (5 bases). The CDR3 covers 16 residues. Germline CDR1 and CDR2: SEHNR and FQNEAQ (reference sequence). The V end lost 1 base, the J end lost 7 bases, and 17 bases lay between the germline ends. The CDR3 nucleotides are TGTGCCAGCAGCTTAGGAGGCGGGCCCTCTAGGAATGAGCAGTTCTTC. Amino acid sequence: CASSLGGGPSRNEQFF.

The genes are TRBV25-1 and TRBJ2-1; TRBD2 agrees at 7 bases. The V and J ends lost 3 bases and 1 base, in that order; junction bases with no gene match: 9. The CDR3 has 17 amino acids. The germline V gene encodes CDR1 MGHDK and CDR2 SYGVNS. CDR3 residues: CASSDRKTSRSYNEQFF. The CDR3 nucleotides are TGTGCCAGCAGTGACCGAAAGACTAGCCGTTCCTACAATGAGCAGTTCTTC.

On this clonotype itself: A read error may account for a junction end that differs from germline. The rearrangement links TRBV5-1 to TRBJ2-3; TRBD2 agrees at 8 bases. Germline assignment: CDR1 SGHRS and CDR2 YFSETQ. This CDR3 comprises 16 residues. The CDR3 bases are TGCGCCACCAGCTTGGTCCAGCGGGGGAGGGCAGATACGCAGTATTTT. It codes for CATSLVQRGRADTQYF.

The chain combines TRBV2 with TRBJ1-2, with a tentative D call TRBD1 (5 bases). CDR1 and CDR2 (germline): SNHLY, FYNNEI. Trimming cost V 0 bases and J 11 bases, with 13 bases left between them. The CDR3 is 13 amino acids. This CDR3 reads CASSEARGGGYTF. The CDR3 nucleotides are TGTGCCAGCAGTGAAGCGAGGGGTGGGGGGTACACCTTC.

The chain uses TRBV24-1 and TRBJ2-5, with 9 bases lining up with TRBD2. The CDR3 spans 15 residues. V lost 3 bases and J lost 2; bases outside the gene matches: 3. CDR1 is KGHDR, CDR2 SFDVKD, per germline. CDR3 loop: CATSDDLAGQETQYF. Here the CDR3 DNA reads TGTGCCACCAGTGATGACCTAGCGGGGCAAGAGACCCAGTACTTC.

This rearrangement joins TRBV6-2 or TRBV6-3 to TRBJ2-3; 10 positions match TRBD2. There are 16 residues in the CDR3. V lost 5 bases and J lost 4; bases outside the gene matches: 9. Germline assignment: CDR1 MNHEY and CDR2 SVGEGT. Here the CDR3 DNA reads TGTGCCAGCAGTACCGGGACTAGCGTAACGGCAGATACGCAGTATTTT. Translation gives CASSTGTSVTADTQYF.

The rearrangement uses TRBV29-1 and TRBJ2-1, with D maybe TRBD1 (6 bases). Germline loops: CDR1 SQVTM, CDR2 ANQGSEA. Trimming took 4 bases from V and 1 from J, leaving 8 bases between them. The CDR3 spans 13 residues. The chain's CDR3 is CSVVTGSYNEQFF. CDR3 sequence (DNA): TGCAGCGTTGTTACAGGGTCCTACAATGAGCAGTTCTTC.

This clonotype has just a few counts. The genes are TRBV15 and TRBJ2-7; a possible D gene is TRBD1 (5 bases). The CDR3 sequence is 15 residues long. Germline loops: CDR1 LNHNV, CDR2 YYDKDF (reference sequence). Trimming stripped 0 bases from V and 3 bases from J, with 12 bases between. DNA for the CDR3: TGTGCCACCAGCAGAGAGAAGGGGCATAGCTACGAGCAGTACTTC. This sequence encodes CATSREKGHSYEQYF. Full variable domain (missing parts from reference TRBV15 and TRBJ2-7): DAMVIQNPRYQVTQFGKPVTLSCSQTLNHNVMYWYQQKSSQAPKLLFHYYDKDFNNEADTPDNFQSRRPNTSFCFLDIRSPGLGDTAMYLCATSREKGHSYEQYFGPGTRLTVT.

A word on this clonotype: Because the CDR3 is missing its conserved closing phenylalanine or tryptophan, this is likely a read error. It is unclear where the CDR3 begins or ends on the DNA, so no DNA is shown, and the CDR3 is as TCRdb lists it. The gene calls are TRBV3-1 and TRBJ2-5; the D call of TRBD1 is as the table states it, not checked on the DNA. Germline CDR1 and CDR2: LGHDT and YNNKEL (reference sequence). The CDR3 numbers 10 amino acids, ends counted. The CDR3 reads CASSDDREAV.

In this sample, this clonotype turned up once. The chain joins TRBV18 to TRBJ2-1; possibly TRBD2 for D (5 bases). Germline V CDR1 and CDR2: KGHSH, LQKENI. V was clipped by 3 bases and J by 0 bases, with 12 bases between them. The CDR3 runs 16 residues. CDR3 region: CASSPPLASSYNEQFF. The CDR3 coding sequence is TGTGCCAGCTCACCCCCGCTAGCCTCCTCCTACAATGAGCAGTTCTTC.